The 27 T cell receptor beta chains presented below share a single source sample, sequenced in a study of human T cells and chemical hapten exposure. TCRdb independently ran MiXCR on the 5' RACE reads; one entry per CDR3 protein. The table has roughly 82,000 distinct CDR3 sequences, approximately 15% seen once. The authors extracted total RNA from unfractionated whole blood. These TCRs come from a female donor in good health.

This clonotype has only a few counts. V usage is TRBV24-1 and J usage is TRBJ2-7, with TRBD1 matching 7 bases. The CDR3 is 14 residues long. The V and J ends lost 3 bases and 5 bases, in that order; junction bases with no gene match: 6. Per the germline V gene, CDR1 is KGHDR and CDR2 is SFDVKD. CDR3: CATSDRGTDDEQYF. CDR3 in DNA: TGTGCCACCAGTGATAGAGGGACAGACGACGAGCAGTACTTC.

The sample holds a few counts of this clonotype. The V and J genes are TRBV20-1 and TRBJ2-3, with 10 nucleotides matching TRBD2. Germline V CDR1 and CDR2: DFQATT, SNEGSKA (reference sequence). The CDR3 runs 14 residues. V was pared by 0 bases and J by 11 bases, with 8 bases of the junction left unmatched. The CDR3 reads CSARDFLAGGLQYF. The CDR3 nucleotides are TGCAGTGCTAGAGATTTCTTAGCGGGGGGCTTGCAGTATTTT.

This clonotype was seen a handful of times. V gene TRBV5-5 combines with J gene TRBJ1-1; D remains unclear. The CDR3 consists of 12 residues. Germline V gives CDR1 SGHKS, CDR2 YYEKEE (reference sequence). V lost 2 bases to trimming and J lost 0 bases, with 2 bases between them. The CDR3 protein is CASSFVNTEAFF. In DNA form, the CDR3 reads TGTGCCAGCAGCTTTGTGAACACTGAAGCTTTCTTT. Full variable domain (remainder filled in from reference TRBV5-5 and TRBJ1-1): DAGVTQSPTHLIKTRGQQVTLRCSPISGHKSVSWYQQVLGQGPQFIFQYYEKEERGRGNFPDRFSARQFPNYSSELNVNALLLGDSALYLCASSFVNTEAFFGQGTRLTVV.

The V and J genes are TRBV6-1 and TRBJ2-3; a weak D match, TRBD2 (5 bases). Germline CDR1 and CDR2: MNHNS and SASEGT. This CDR3 has 13 residues. The ends were cut back, 5 bases at V and 1 base at J, with 7 bases in the middle. The CDR3 nucleotides are TGTGCCAGCAGTATGCGGGGCACAGATACGCAGTATTTT. It specifies CASSMRGTDTQYF.

The chain links TRBV11-2 to TRBJ2-1; 10 bases fit TRBD2. V trimming: 3 bases; J trimming: 13 bases; junction bases outside the gene matches: 9. The CDR3 loop spans 14 amino acids. Per germline, CDR1 SGHAT and CDR2 FQNNGV. In nucleotides, the CDR3 is TGTGCCAGCAGCTTCTCTAGCGGGAGTGTCAACCAGTTCTTC. This sequence encodes CASSFSSGSVNQFF.

The chain employs TRBV27 and TRBJ2-1, with 8 bases identical to TRBD2. The length of the CDR3 is 15 residues. With 7 bases clipped from V and 9 bases from J, the junction kept 14 bases outside the gene matches. The germline CDR1 and CDR2 sequences are MNHEY and SMNVEV (reference sequence). CDR3 sequence (DNA): TGTGCCAGCAAAACAGTGAGGACTAGCACCCGTGAGCAGTTCTTC. Translated: CASKTVRTSTREQFF.

This clonotype occurred a few times. This rearrangement joins TRBV20-1 to TRBJ1-1; the D is unclear. Looked up from germline, CDR1 is DFQATT and CDR2 is SNEGSKA (reference sequence). This CDR3 region has 17 residues. With 0 bases removed from V and 1 base from J, the gap between germline ends came to 18 bases. The CDR3 nucleotides read TGCAGTGCTAGAGATCGGGTGTCCGGGTTGCCGAACACTGAAGCTTTCTTT. This translates into CSARDRVSGLPNTEAFF.

This clonotype was seen more than once but under ten times. The V and J genes are TRBV5-1 and TRBJ2-2; D gene uncertain. The CDR3 runs to 11 residues. Germline V gives CDR1 SGHRS, CDR2 YFSETQ. Trimming stripped 6 bases from V and 2 bases from J, with 2 bases between. The DNA of the CDR3 is TGCGCCAGCACTAACACCGGGGAGCTGTTTTTT. Amino acids: CASTNTGELFF.

Details on this clonotype: The junction departs from the called germline gene at one end, perhaps through a read error. J is TRBJ1-1 and V is TRBV5-3, with D tentatively TRBD1 (5 bases). TRBV5-3 is an open reading frame, and its role is uncertain. The CDR3 spans 17 residues. CDR3 loop: CASSLEIGTKMNTEAFF. The CDR3 DNA sequence: TGTGCCAGCAGCTTGGAAATTGGGACGAAAATGAACACTGAAGCTTTCTTT.

This clonotype was counted between two and nine times. The rearrangement links TRBV5-1 to TRBJ2-7; 9 bases match TRBD1. V was clipped by 3 bases and J by 0 bases; unmatched bases: 7. Germline CDR1 SGHRS, CDR2 YFSETQ. The CDR3 has 16 residues. The CDR3 region has the DNA TGCGCCAGCAGCTCCATGGACAGGGGACACTCCTACGAGCAGTACTTC. It specifies CASSSMDRGHSYEQYF.

This clonotype has more than one count but fewer than ten. The chain joins TRBV20-1 to TRBJ1-1; no firm D call. Between the trimmed V and J ends, which lost 7 bases and 0 bases, there was a span of 12 bases. Per germline, CDR1 DFQATT and CDR2 SNEGSKA (reference sequence). The CDR3 totals 13 residues. The CDR3 sequence is CSGQPHMNTEAFF. CDR3 coding DNA: TGCAGTGGTCAGCCTCATATGAACACTGAAGCTTTCTTT.

The V and J genes are TRBV5-4 and TRBJ1-1, with D uncertain. The V end lost 3 bases, the J end lost 7 bases, and 7 bases lay between the germline ends. From germline, CDR1 is SGHNT and CDR2 YYREEE (reference sequence). The CDR3 is made up of 11 amino acids. CDR3 residues: CASSSTVEAFF. The CDR3 region has the DNA TGTGCCAGCAGCTCGACGGTTGAAGCTTTCTTT.

This clonotype was observed a handful of times. This sequence joins TRBV13 and TRBJ2-3; 10 bases agree with TRBD2. Germline V gives CDR1 PRHDT, CDR2 FYEKMQ (reference sequence). V shed 3 bases, J shed 4 bases, and the junction held 10 bases outside the gene matches. This CDR3 has 17 amino acids. DNA of the CDR3: TGTGCCAGCAGCTTTACGATGAGAGCGGGAGGGCCAGATACGCAGTATTTT. Its protein is CASSFTMRAGGPDTQYF. The full variable domain, in which reference TRBV13 and TRBJ2-3 provide the parts outside the CDR3, is AAGVIQSPRHLIKEKRETATLKCYPIPRHDTVYWYQQGPGQDPQFLISFYEKMQSDKGSIPDRFSAQQFSDYHSELNMSSLELGDSALYFCASSFTMRAGGPDTQYFGPGTRLTVL.

The chain combines TRBV7-9 with TRBJ2-3; D is uncertain. Germline CDR1 reads SEHNR; CDR2 reads FQNEAQ (reference sequence). V was pared by 5 bases and J by 2 bases, with 11 bases between. The CDR3 runs 14 residues. The CDR3 bases are TGTGCCAGCAGCGACTGGACCTTCACAGATACGCAGTATTTT. Its translation: CASSDWTFTDTQYF.

In this sample, this clonotype turned up a few times. This chain links TRBV28 with TRBJ1-4, with D tentatively TRBD1 (6 bases). Trimming cost V 6 bases and J 6 bases, with 14 bases left between them. Germline V gene sequence: CDR1 MDHEN, CDR2 SYDVKM. The CDR3 covers 14 residues. CDR3 DNA sequence: TGTGCCAGCAGAAAAGGACAGACATATGAAAAACTGTTTTTT. The encoded protein is CASRKGQTYEKLFF. The full variable domain, in which reference TRBV28 and TRBJ1-4 provide the parts outside the CDR3, is DVKVTQSSRYLVKRTGEKVFLECVQDMDHENMFWYRQDPGLGLRLIYFSYDVKMKEKGDIPEGYSVSREKKERFSLILESASTNQTSMYLCASRKGQTYEKLFFGSGTQLSVL.

The chain joins TRBV5-1 to TRBJ1-1; TRBD1 is a possible D gene (5 bases). CDR1 and CDR2 from the germline V gene are SGHRS and YFSETQ. The V end was cut by 4 bases, the J end by 8 bases, with 15 bases between. CDR3 length: 13 residues. The CDR3 nucleotides are TGCGCCAGCAGCCTCAGAGGACAAGTAGAAGCTTTCTTT. Protein: CASSLRGQVEAFF.

The V gene is TRBV21-1, the J gene TRBJ2-5; the DNA was not used to check the table's D call, TRBD1. TRBV21-1 is an annotated pseudogene. The CDR3 is 15 amino acids. The CDR3: CASSKVSGGLETQYF. The CDR3 DNA is TGTGCCAGCAGCAAAGTGTCGGGGGGCTTGGAGACCCAGTACTTC.

This rearrangement joins TRBV20-1 to TRBJ1-1; D is unclear. This CDR3 is 14 amino acids long. CDR1 and CDR2 (germline): DFQATT, SNEGSKA (reference sequence). V was trimmed by 3 bases and J by 0 bases, leaving 11 bases between them. CDR3 in amino acids: CSASAGSMNTEAFF. The CDR3, as DNA: TGCAGTGCTAGCGCGGGCAGTATGAACACTGAAGCTTTCTTT.

The V and J genes are TRBV13 and TRBJ2-3; 14 nucleotides line up with TRBD2. The junction had 9 bases not matched to a gene; V was cut back by 7 bases and J by 3 bases. This CDR3 is 17 amino acids long. In germline, CDR1 is PRHDT, CDR2 FYEKMQ (reference sequence). The CDR3 nucleotides are TGTGCCAGCAAGTCGGGACTAGCGGGGGCCTGGACAGATACGCAGTATTTT. Its protein is CASKSGLAGAWTDTQYF.

There are many counts of this clonotype. The gene calls are TRBV2 and TRBJ2-1, with D maybe TRBD2 (6 bases). This CDR3 comprises 14 residues. Per germline, CDR1 SNHLY and CDR2 FYNNEI. V lost 8 bases, J lost 7 bases, and 18 bases lay in between. The CDR3 coding sequence is TGTGCCAGCTCTCCCGGACGGGAGTGGAATGAGCAGTTCTTC. Protein: CASSPGREWNEQFF.

This clonotype was detected many times. The chain carries TRBV11-2 and TRBJ2-3, with 11 bases aligning to TRBD2. The CDR3 contains 18 residues. Germline trimming cut 0 bases from V and 2 bases from J; bases unmatched to any gene: 7. Germline CDR1 and CDR2: SGHAT and FQNNGV. CDR3 sequence reads: CASSLDQELAGATDTQYF. CDR3 sequence (DNA): TGTGCCAGCAGCTTAGATCAGGAACTAGCGGGAGCCACAGATACGCAGTATTTT.

V and J are TRBV27 and TRBJ2-7; the match to TRBD2 covers 10 bases. This CDR3 comprises 15 residues. Germline assignment: CDR1 MNHEY and CDR2 SMNVEV (reference sequence). J was trimmed by 3 bases and V by 5 bases; bases with no gene match: 7. The CDR3 nucleotides read TGTGCCAGCAGTCCGGAACTAGCGGGGCGCTACGAGCAGTACTTC. It codes for CASSPELAGRYEQYF.

This clonotype was recorded a few times. The V gene is TRBV6-6, the J gene TRBJ1-2; the D gene is possibly TRBD1 (6 bases). Trimming pared 6 bases from V and 8 bases from J, leaving 13 bases between. The CDR3 is made up of 12 amino acids. CDR1 and CDR2 from the germline V gene are MNHNY and SVGAGI (reference sequence). CDR3 sequence reads: CASSSGGRGYTF. CDR3 DNA sequence: TGTGCCAGCAGCTCGGGGGGCAGGGGCTACACCTTC.

This clonotype came up a few times. The chain joins TRBV5-4 to TRBJ2-1; TRBD2 aligns across 15 bases. Trimming cost V 4 bases and J 7 bases; bases outside gene matches: 9. The CDR3 consists of 17 residues. CDR1 SGHNT and CDR2 YYREEE come from the germline V gene (reference sequence). CDR3 bases: TGTGCCAGCAGCAGCGGGACTAGCGGGAGGCCGGGGAATGAGCAGTTCTTC. As protein: CASSSGTSGRPGNEQFF.

This clonotype has a handful of counts. The chain combines TRBV6-5 with TRBJ2-3; D is tentatively TRBD1 or TRBD2 (5 bases each). The V gene's germline CDR1 is MNHEY and CDR2 SVGAGI. The CDR3 spans 12 residues. Trimming pared 7 bases from V and 4 bases from J, leaving 9 bases between. In DNA, the CDR3 is TGTGCCAGCACCGGGACCTCAGATACGCAGTATTTT. Translated: CASTGTSDTQYF.

This clonotype was seen only a few times. The chain is built from TRBV7-9 and TRBJ1-1, with D possibly matching TRBD1 (5 bases). The CDR3 runs to 16 residues. The germline V gene has CDR1 SEHNR and CDR2 FQNEAQ (reference sequence). V lost 3 bases, J lost 0 bases, and 14 bases lay in between. Here the CDR3 reads CASSFPGGRLNTEAFF. CDR3 coding DNA: TGTGCCAGCAGCTTTCCCGGGGGTAGGCTGAACACTGAAGCTTTCTTT.

The chain is built from TRBV15 and TRBJ2-1, with 7 bases that match TRBD2. The V gene end was trimmed by 1 base and the J gene end by 1 base; junction bases not matched to a gene: 7. Germline-derived CDR1 and CDR2 are LNHNV and YYDKDF (reference sequence). The CDR3 is 17 amino acids. In DNA form, the CDR3 reads TGTGCCACCAGCAGAGGCCCGGCGGGAGCTTCCTACAATGAGCAGTTCTTC. Protein sequence: CATSRGPAGASYNEQFF.